This T cell receptor beta chain was identified during a study of cytomegalovirus exposure and HLA in healthy donors. Broader study findings: The authors confirmed in vitro that three CMV-associated chains were specific for CMV antigens. For most TCR sequences rarity was the rule, although some public TCRs occurred in many donors.

Assay used: immunoSEQ multiplex PCR; TCRdb lists only in-frame clones, some missing. The sample shows 140,000 or so clones, more than 85% of them seen only once. About this clone itself: Its antigen remains unidentified.

Among the roughly 120 subjects of the validation cohort, separate from the 666-subject first cohort, were the donors. This clonotype originated in a man younger than 35 in good health and CMV-seronegative. The sequencing input was PBMCs.

The CDR3 sequence is CASSYSRSNTEAFF. In DNA form, the CDR3 reads TGTGCCAGCAGTTACAGCAGGTCGAACACTGAAGCTTTCTTT. The rearrangement uses TRBV6-6 and TRBJ1-1, with D unclear. V gave up 2 bases and J gave up 1 base, with 8 bases separating them. Germline lookup yields CDR1 MNHNY and CDR2 SVGAGI (reference sequence). The CDR3 runs to 14 residues.